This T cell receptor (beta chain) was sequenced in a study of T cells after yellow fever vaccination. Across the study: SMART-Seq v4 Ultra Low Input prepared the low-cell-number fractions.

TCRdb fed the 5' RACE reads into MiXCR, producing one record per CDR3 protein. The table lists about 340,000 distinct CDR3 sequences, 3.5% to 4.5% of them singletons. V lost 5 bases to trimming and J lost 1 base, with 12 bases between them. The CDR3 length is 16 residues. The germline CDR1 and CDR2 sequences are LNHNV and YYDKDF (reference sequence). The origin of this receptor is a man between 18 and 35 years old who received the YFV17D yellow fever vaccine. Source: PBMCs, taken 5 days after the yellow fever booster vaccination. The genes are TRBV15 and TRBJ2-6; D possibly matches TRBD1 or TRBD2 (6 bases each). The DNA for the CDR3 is TGTGCCACCAGCGGGGGGCTCGGGTCTGGGGCCAACGTCCTGACTTTC. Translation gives CATSGGLGSGANVLTF.